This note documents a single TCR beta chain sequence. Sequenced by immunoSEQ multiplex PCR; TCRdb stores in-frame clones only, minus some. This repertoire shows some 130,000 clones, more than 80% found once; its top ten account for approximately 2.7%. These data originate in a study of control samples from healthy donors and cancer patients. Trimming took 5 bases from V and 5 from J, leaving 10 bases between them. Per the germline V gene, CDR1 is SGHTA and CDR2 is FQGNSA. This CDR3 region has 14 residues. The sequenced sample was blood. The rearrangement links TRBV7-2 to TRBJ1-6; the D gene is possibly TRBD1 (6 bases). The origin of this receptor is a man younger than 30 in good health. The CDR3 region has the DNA TGTGCCAGCAGCGGCGGGGGGCATAATTCACCCCTCCACTTT. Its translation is CASSGGGHNSPLHF.